This T cell receptor (beta chain) was observed in a study of shared clonotypes between healthy human individuals. The wider study: Each donor contributed plates that comprised three CD4 naive, three CD4 memory, two CD8 naive and one CD8 memory.

Clones were read by immunoSEQ multiplex PCR, and TCRdb kept only the in-frame ones, dropping some. This sample yields 800,000 to 950,000 clones, of which about 96% are seen a single time; about 0.25% belongs to the top ten. Study-wide findings and caveats: The study generally estimated greater richness for naive than memory subsets. A limitation of the genetic and exposure-history diversity represented arose from few donors.

On this clone itself: Its antigen is undetermined.

CD45RO-negative cells were positively selected for CCR7, leaving out terminally differentiated effector memory CD45RA+ cells. Trimming stripped 8 bases from V and 1 base from J, with 14 bases between. CDR1 SEHNR and CDR2 FQNEAQ come from the germline V gene (reference sequence). The CDR3 sequence is 14 residues long. This TCR was sampled from a man aged 25 to 45 in good health. The chain combines TRBV7-9 with TRBJ2-5; no reliable D call. The specimen sequenced was naive CD8+ T cells sorted from blood. CDR3 region: CASSVLGSQETQYF. CDR3 nucleotide sequence: TGTGCCAGCTCGGTGTTGGGGTCCCAAGAGACCCAGTACTTC.